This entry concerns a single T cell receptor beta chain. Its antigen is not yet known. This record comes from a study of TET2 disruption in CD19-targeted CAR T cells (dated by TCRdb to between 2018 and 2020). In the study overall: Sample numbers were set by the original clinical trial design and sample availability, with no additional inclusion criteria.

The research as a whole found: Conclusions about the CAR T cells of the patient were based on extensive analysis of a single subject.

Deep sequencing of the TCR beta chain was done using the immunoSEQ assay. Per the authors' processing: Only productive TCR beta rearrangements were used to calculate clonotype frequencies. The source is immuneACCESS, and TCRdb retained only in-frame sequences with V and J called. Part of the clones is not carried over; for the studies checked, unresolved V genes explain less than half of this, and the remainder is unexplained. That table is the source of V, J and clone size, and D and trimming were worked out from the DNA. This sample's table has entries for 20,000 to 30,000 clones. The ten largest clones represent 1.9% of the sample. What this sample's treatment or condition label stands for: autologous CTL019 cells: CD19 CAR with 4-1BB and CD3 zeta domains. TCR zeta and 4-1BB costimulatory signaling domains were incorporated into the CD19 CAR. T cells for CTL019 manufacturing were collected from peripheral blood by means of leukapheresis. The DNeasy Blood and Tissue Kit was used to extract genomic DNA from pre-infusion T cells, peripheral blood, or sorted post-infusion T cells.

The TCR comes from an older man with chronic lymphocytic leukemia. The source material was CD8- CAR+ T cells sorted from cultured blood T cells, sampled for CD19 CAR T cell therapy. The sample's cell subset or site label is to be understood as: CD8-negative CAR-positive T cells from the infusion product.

CDR3 protein: CAWSLAPQETQYF. The sequenced part of the CDR3 DNA is TGTGCCTGGAGTCTAGCACCCCAAGAGACC. The sequence links TRBV30 to TRBJ2-5; 5 matching bases give a weak D call of TRBD2. Sequencing ends 3 residues short of the CDR3 end; the germline J gene provides the rest. Via the germline V gene (reference sequence), CDR1 is GTSNPN and CDR2 SVGIG. From its cysteine to its phenylalanine, the CDR3 spans 13 amino acids. Only the CDR3 bases that were read are kept: 30 of them, in frame from base 1. V is reduced by 2 bases and J by 1 base, leaving a spacing of 8 bases between them.